The 5 T cell receptor beta chains below all came from one sample that was sequenced in a study of blood T cell repertoires in COVID-19. This table comes from immunoSEQ multiplex PCR, and its TCRdb copy is limited to in-frame clones, with some not included. The repertoire has about 400,000 clones, around 89% of them found once; the top ten carry more than 4%. Sequencing was done on a sample of peripheral blood. These receptors came from a woman in her 30s with acute or convalescent COVID-19.

The V call is TRBV28, the J call TRBJ1-5, with TRBD1 matching over 10 bases. Germline trimming cut 5 bases from V and 5 bases from J; bases unmatched to any gene: 9. This CDR3 has 16 amino acids. Per the germline V gene, CDR1 is MDHEN and CDR2 is SYDVKM. The CDR3 DNA sequence: TGTGCCAGCAGTCCCCTCGACAGGGGGCTTCATCAGCCCCAGCATTTT. Translation gives CASSPLDRGLHQPQHF.

On this clone itself: The sample contains more than one DNA sequence encoding this CDR3. The rearrangement joins TRBV9 to TRBJ2-7; TRBD1 agrees at 8 bases. The J segment lost 2 bases and the V segment lost 2 bases, leaving 3 bases of the junction unmatched. The CDR3 length is 14 residues. Germline V gives CDR1 SGDLS, CDR2 YYNGEE. CDR3 DNA sequence: TGTGCCAGCAGCGTTGGGACAGGAGCCTACGAGCAGTACTTC. It codes for CASSVGTGAYEQYF.

This clone was seen a few times. The J gene is TRBJ1-3, the V gene TRBV9, with no clear D. The germline CDR1 and CDR2 sequences are SGDLS and YYNGEE. Between the trimmed V and J ends, which lost 3 bases and 3 bases, there was a span of 13 bases. The CDR3 is 15 amino acids. CDR3 coding DNA: TGTGCCAGCAGCGATAACCAGGTCCTTGGAAACACCATATATTTT. It translates to CASSDNQVLGNTIYF.

The CDR3 here is CAWADRSNGYTF. CDR3 sequence (DNA): TGTGCCTGGGCAGACAGGTCTAATGGCTACACCTTC. This sequence joins TRBV30 and TRBJ1-2, with D maybe TRBD1 (6 bases). This CDR3 has 12 amino acids. The V and J ends lost 5 bases and 6 bases respectively, with 13 bases between them. Germline CDR1 GTSNPN, CDR2 SVGIG (reference sequence).

V gene TRBV11-2 combines with J gene TRBJ2-3; tentative D call: TRBD2 (6 bases). This CDR3 has 16 amino acids. V lost 4 bases and J 1 base, leaving 15 bases between the germline ends. Germline V CDR1 and CDR2: SGHAT, FQNNGV. CDR3 amino acids: CASSSSPGLRTDTQYF. Written as DNA, the CDR3 is TGTGCCAGCAGCTCGTCACCGGGACTCCGCACAGATACGCAGTATTTT.